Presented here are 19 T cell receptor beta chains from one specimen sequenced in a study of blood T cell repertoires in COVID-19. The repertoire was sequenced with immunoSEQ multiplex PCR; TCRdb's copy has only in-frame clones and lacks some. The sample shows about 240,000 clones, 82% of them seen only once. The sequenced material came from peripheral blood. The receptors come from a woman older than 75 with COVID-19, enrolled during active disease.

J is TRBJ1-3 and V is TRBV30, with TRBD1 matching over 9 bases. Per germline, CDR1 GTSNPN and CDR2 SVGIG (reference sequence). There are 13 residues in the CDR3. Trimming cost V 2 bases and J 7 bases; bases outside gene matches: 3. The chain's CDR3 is CAWSFGTGNTIYF. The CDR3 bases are TGTGCCTGGAGTTTCGGGACAGGGAACACCATATATTTT.

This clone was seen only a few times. The DNA for the CDR3 is TGTGCCAGCAAACTAGAGTTCAATCAGCCCCAGCATTTT. It translates to CASKLEFNQPQHF. This rearrangement joins TRBV12-3 or TRBV12-4 to TRBJ1-5; D is undetermined. The CDR3 runs 13 residues. The ends were cut back, 7 bases at V and 3 bases at J, with 10 bases in the middle.

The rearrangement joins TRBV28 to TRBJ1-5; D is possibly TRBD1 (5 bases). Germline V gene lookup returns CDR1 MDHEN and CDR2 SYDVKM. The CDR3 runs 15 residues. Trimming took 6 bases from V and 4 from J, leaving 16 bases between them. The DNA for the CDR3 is TGTGCCAGCAGCTTCGGGGGGGTCGTGAATCAGCCCCAGCATTTT. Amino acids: CASSFGGVVNQPQHF.

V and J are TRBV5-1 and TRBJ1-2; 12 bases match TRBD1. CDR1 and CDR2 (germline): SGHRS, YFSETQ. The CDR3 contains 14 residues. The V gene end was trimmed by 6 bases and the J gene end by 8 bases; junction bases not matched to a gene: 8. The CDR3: CASTPGQGASGYTF. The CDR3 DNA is TGCGCCAGCACCCCGGGACAGGGGGCTTCGGGCTACACCTTC.

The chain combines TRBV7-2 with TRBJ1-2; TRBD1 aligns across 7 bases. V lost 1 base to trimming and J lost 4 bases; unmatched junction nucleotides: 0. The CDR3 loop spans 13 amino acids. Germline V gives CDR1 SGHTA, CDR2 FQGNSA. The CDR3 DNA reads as TGTGCCAGCAGCTTAGACAGGGGCTATGGCTACACCTTC. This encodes CASSLDRGYGYTF.

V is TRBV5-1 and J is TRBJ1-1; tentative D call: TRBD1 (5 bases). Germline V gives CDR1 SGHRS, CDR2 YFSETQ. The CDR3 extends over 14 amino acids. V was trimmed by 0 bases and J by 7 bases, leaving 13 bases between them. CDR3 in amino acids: CASSLVGGLVEAFF. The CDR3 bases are TGCGCCAGCAGCTTGGTGGGGGGTTTGGTTGAAGCTTTCTTT.

The CDR3 nucleotides read TGTGCCTGGAGTGTAGGAGGGGAGGATGCAGATACGCAGTATTTT. This codes for CAWSVGGEDADTQYF. V and J are TRBV30 and TRBJ2-3; tentative D call: TRBD2 (6 bases). The CDR3 covers 15 residues. Trimming took off 0 bases at V and 4 bases at J, with 14 bases between the two ends. Per the germline V gene, CDR1 is GTSNPN and CDR2 is SVGIG (reference sequence).

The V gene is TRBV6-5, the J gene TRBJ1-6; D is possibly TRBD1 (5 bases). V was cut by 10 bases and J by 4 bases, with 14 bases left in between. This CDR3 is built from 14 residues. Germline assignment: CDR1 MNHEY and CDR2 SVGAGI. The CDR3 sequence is CATTGGLYNSPLHF. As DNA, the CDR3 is TGTGCCACCACTGGGGGACTTTATAATTCACCCCTCCACTTT.

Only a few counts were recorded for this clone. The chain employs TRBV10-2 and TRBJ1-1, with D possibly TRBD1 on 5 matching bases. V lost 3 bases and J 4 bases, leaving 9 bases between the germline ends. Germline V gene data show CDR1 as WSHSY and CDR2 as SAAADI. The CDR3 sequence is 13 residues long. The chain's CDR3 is CASSDQGGTEAFF. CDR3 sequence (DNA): TGCGCCAGCAGTGACCAGGGCGGCACTGAAGCTTTCTTT.

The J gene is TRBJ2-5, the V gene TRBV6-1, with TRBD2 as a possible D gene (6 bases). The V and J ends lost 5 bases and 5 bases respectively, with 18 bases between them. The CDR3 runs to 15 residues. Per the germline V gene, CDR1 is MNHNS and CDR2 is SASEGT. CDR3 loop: CASSSAGAGRETQYF. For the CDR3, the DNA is TGTGCCAGCAGTTCCGCCGGCGCGGGGCGGGAGACCCAGTACTTC.

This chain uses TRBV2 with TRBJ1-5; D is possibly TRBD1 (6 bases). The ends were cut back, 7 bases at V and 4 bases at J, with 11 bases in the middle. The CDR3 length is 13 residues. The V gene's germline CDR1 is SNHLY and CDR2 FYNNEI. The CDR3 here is CASKDSENQPQHF. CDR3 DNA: TGTGCCAGCAAGGACAGCGAGAATCAGCCCCAGCATTTT.

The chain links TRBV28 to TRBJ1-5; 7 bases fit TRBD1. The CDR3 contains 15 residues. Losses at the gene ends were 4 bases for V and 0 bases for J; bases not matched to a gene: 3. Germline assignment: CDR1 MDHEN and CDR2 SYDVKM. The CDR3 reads CASSYRGHSNQPQHF. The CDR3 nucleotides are TGTGCCAGCAGTTACAGGGGACATAGCAATCAGCCCCAGCATTTT.

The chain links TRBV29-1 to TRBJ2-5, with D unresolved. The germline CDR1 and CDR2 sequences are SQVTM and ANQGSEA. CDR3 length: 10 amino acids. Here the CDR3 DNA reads TGCGCGGCAGCCCGAGAGACCCAGTACTTC. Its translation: CAAARETQYF.

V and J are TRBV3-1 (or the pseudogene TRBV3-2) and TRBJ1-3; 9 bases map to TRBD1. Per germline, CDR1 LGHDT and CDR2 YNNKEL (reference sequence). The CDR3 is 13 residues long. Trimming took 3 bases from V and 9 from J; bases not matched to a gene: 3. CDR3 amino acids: CASSHGQGTTIYF. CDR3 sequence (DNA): TGTGCCAGCAGCCATGGACAGGGGACCACCATATATTTT.

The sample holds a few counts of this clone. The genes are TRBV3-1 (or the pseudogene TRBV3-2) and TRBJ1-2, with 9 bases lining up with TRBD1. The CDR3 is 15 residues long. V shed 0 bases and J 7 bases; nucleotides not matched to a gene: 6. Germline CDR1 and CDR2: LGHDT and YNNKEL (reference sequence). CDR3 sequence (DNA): TGTGCCAGCAGCCAAGAAGGAGGACAGGGGTTTGGCTACACCTTC. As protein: CASSQEGGQGFGYTF.

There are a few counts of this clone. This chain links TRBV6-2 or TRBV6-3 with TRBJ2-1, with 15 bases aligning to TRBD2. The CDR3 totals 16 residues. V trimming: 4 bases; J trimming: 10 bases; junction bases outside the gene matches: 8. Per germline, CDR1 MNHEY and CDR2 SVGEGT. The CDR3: CASSSPGTSGGREQFF. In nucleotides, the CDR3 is TGTGCCAGCAGTTCCCCCGGGACTAGCGGGGGGAGGGAGCAGTTCTTC.

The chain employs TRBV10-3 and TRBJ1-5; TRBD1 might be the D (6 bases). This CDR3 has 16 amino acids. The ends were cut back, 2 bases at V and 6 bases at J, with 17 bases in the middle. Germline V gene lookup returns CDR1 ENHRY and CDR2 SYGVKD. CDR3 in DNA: TGTGCCATCAGTGAGAAAGCAGGGGCGAAGGGTCAGCCCCAGCATTTT. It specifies CAISEKAGAKGQPQHF.

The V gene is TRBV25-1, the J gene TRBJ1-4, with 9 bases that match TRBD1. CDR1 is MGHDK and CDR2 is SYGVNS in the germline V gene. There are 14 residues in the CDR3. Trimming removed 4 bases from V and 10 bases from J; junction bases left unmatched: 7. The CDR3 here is CASSVPGQGGKLFF. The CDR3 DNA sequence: TGTGCCAGCAGTGTTCCGGGACAGGGTGGAAAACTGTTTTTT.

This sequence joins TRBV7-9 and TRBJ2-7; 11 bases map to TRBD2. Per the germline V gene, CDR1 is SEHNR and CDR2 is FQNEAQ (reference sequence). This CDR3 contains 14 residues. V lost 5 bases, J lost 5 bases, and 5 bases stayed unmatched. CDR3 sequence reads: CASSRATSGNEQYF. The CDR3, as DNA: TGTGCCAGCAGCCGTGCGACTAGCGGGAACGAGCAGTACTTC.